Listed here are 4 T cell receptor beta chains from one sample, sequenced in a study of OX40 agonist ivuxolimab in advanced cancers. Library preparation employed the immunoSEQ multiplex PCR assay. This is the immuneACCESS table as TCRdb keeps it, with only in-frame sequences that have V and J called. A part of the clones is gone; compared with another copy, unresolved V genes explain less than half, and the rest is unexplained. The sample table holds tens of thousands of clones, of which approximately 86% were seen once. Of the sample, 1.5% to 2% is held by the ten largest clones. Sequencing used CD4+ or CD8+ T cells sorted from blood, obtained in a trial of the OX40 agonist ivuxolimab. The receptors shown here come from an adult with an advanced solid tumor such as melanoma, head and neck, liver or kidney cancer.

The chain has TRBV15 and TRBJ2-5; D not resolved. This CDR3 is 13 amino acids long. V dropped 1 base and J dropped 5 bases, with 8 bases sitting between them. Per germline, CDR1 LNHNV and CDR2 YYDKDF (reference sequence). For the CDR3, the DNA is TGTGCCACCAGCAGAGGCGTTTCGGAGACCCAGTACTTC. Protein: CATSRGVSETQYF. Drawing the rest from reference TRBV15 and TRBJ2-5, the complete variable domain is DAMVIQNPRYQVTQFGKPVTLSCSQTLNHNVMYWYQQKSSQAPKLLFHYYDKDFNNEADTPDNFQSRRPNTSFCFLDIRSPGLGDTAMYLCATSRGVSETQYFGPGTRLLVL.

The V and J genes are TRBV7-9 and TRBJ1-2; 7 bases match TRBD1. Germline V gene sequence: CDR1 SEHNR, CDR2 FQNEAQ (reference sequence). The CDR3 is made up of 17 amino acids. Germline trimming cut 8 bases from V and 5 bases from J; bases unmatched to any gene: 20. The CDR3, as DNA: TGTGCCAGCCGAAAACCGGGCACTGGCGGGACAGAGTATGGCTACACCTTC. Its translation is CASRKPGTGGTEYGYTF. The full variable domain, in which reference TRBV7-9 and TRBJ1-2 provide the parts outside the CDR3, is DTGVSQNPRHKITKRGQNVTFRCDPISEHNRLYWYRQTLGQGPEFLTYFQNEAQLEKSRLLSDRFSAERPKGSFSTLEIQRTEQGDSAMYLCASRKPGTGGTEYGYTFGSGTRLTVV.

The CDR3 spells CASSTKPGQGFSSYEQYF. The CDR3 DNA reads TGTGCCAGCTCAACAAAGCCGGGACAGGGGTTTAGCTCCTACGAGCAGTACTTC. The J gene is TRBJ2-7, the V gene TRBV18; 10 bases align to TRBD1. The length of the CDR3 is 18 residues. Germline CDR1 reads KGHSH; CDR2 reads LQKENI. Trimming took 5 bases from V and 0 from J; bases not matched to a gene: 13. Variable domain in full (rest from reference TRBV18 and TRBJ2-7): NAGVMQNPRHLVRRRGQEARLRCSPMKGHSHVYWYRQLPEEGLKFMVYLQKENIIDESGMPKERFSAEFPKEGPSILRIQQVVRGDSAAYFCASSTKPGQGFSSYEQYFGPGTRLTVT.

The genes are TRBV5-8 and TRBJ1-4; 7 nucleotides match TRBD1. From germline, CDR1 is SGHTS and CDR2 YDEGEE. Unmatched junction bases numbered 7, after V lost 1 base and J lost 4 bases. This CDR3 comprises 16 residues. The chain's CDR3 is CASSLRSGQLNEKLFF. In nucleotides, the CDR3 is TGTGCCAGCAGCTTGAGATCGGGACAGCTTAATGAAAAACTGTTTTTT. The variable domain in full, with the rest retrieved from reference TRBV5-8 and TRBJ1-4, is EAGVTQSPTHLIKTRGQQATLRCSPISGHTSVYWYQQALGLGLQFLLWYDEGEERNRGNFPPRFSGRQFPNYSSELNVNALELEDSALYLCASSLRSGQLNEKLFFGSGTQLSVL.